Below, 22 T cell receptor beta chains from the same sample are listed, as sequenced in a study of blood T cell repertoires in COVID-19 (dated by TCRdb to 2018 to 2020). The receptor library was made with the immunoSEQ multiplex PCR assay. Drawn from immuneACCESS, this table holds only the in-frame rearrangements with V and J called that TCRdb kept. Clones are partly lost; checked studies trace under half to an unresolved V gene and leave the rest unexplained. This sample comprises 300,000 to 400,000 clones, around 90% of them detected only once. Approximately 2.5% of the sample lies in the top ten. The specimen sequenced was PBMCs or T cells enriched from blood (not recorded which). The receptors were gathered from a man in his sixties who had recovered from COVID-19.

V usage is TRBV19 and J usage is TRBJ1-1, with D possibly TRBD1 on 5 matching bases. Trimming took 6 bases from V and 4 from J, leaving 21 bases between them. Germline CDR1 LNHDA, CDR2 SQIVND (reference sequence). The CDR3 covers 16 residues. Here the CDR3 DNA reads TGTGCCAGTAGACCCTCGGACCGGGGGAGTGTCACTGAAGCTTTCTTT. It translates to CASRPSDRGSVTEAFF.

The gene calls are TRBV10-3 and TRBJ2-7, with 9 bases lining up with TRBD2. Germline lookup yields CDR1 ENHRY and CDR2 SYGVKD. CDR3 size: 15 residues. Trimming cost V 6 bases and J 7 bases; bases outside gene matches: 13. In DNA, the CDR3 is TGTGCCATCAGACCAACCGGGACTAGCTCAGGGGAGCAGTACTTC. It is translated as CAIRPTGTSSGEQYF.

The rearrangement uses TRBV19 and TRBJ1-2; 7 bases map to TRBD1. Germline trimming cut 7 bases from V and 3 bases from J; bases unmatched to any gene: 5. Germline CDR1 reads LNHDA; CDR2 reads SQIVND (reference sequence). The CDR3 covers 13 residues. The CDR3 region has the DNA TGTGCCAGTAATTCCAGGGGGGACTATGGCTACACCTTC. Amino acids: CASNSRGDYGYTF.

This chain joins TRBV18 and TRBJ1-5, with 9 positions matching TRBD1. The germline CDR1 and CDR2 sequences are KGHSH and LQKENI. This CDR3 comprises 14 residues. Germline trimming cut 2 bases from V and 6 bases from J; bases unmatched to any gene: 2. This CDR3 reads CASSPGQGPQPQHF. The CDR3 DNA is TGTGCCAGCTCACCAGGACAGGGGCCTCAGCCCCAGCATTTT.

The chain combines TRBV11-2 with TRBJ2-7; 8 nucleotides match TRBD1. Germline CDR1 is SGHAT and CDR2 is FQNNGV. The CDR3 totals 16 residues. With 5 bases clipped from V and 0 bases from J, the junction kept 9 bases outside the gene matches. The CDR3, as DNA: TGTGCCAGCAGCCGACTTGGGACAGGACTCTCCTACGAGCAGTACTTC. Translation: CASSRLGTGLSYEQYF.

This chain connects TRBV2 to TRBJ1-1; TRBD1 matches at 8 bases. V dropped 4 bases and J dropped 5; count of bases not matched to a gene: 6. Per germline, CDR1 SNHLY and CDR2 FYNNEI. This CDR3 comprises 14 residues. For the CDR3, the DNA is TGTGCCAGCAGTGTGGACAGGGTGTATACTGAAGCTTTCTTT. Protein: CASSVDRVYTEAFF. The entire variable domain, with the rest obtained from reference TRBV2 and TRBJ1-1, is as follows: EPEVTQTPSHQVTQMGQEVILRCVPISNHLYFYWYRQILGQKVEFLVSFYNNEISEKSEIFDDQFSVERPDGSNFTLKIRSTKLEDSAMYFCASSVDRVYTEAFFGQGTRLTVV.

The chain links TRBV28 to TRBJ2-7, with 8 bases fitting TRBD1. The CDR3 covers 13 residues. Unmatched junction bases numbered 7, after V lost 6 bases and J lost 6 bases. Germline CDR1 is MDHEN and CDR2 is SYDVKM. The DNA for the CDR3 is TGTGCCAGCAGAGGACAGGGAATCGGCGAGCAGTACTTC. It is translated as CASRGQGIGEQYF.

CDR3 in DNA: TGTGCCAGCAGTTTATCGTCGGGACAAGCCGTGGCGCAGTATTTT. Its translation: CASSLSSGQAVAQYF. This chain connects TRBV27 to TRBJ2-3, with D maybe TRBD1 (6 bases). Germline assignment: CDR1 MNHEY and CDR2 SMNVEV (reference sequence). This CDR3 has 15 amino acids. V lost 0 bases and J 10 bases, leaving 17 bases between the germline ends.

The chain links TRBV18 to TRBJ1-5; perhaps TRBD1 as D (5 bases). Trimming cost V 0 bases and J 2 bases, with 11 bases left between them. CDR3 length equals 16 residues. Per the germline V gene, CDR1 is KGHSH and CDR2 is LQKENI. CDR3 nucleotide sequence: TGTGCCAGCTCACCACCCGCCGGAGGGGGCAATCAGCCCCAGCATTTT. Amino acid sequence: CASSPPAGGGNQPQHF.

The gene calls are TRBV4-1 and TRBJ1-2; TRBD1 is a possible D gene (5 bases). There are 13 residues in the CDR3. CDR1 is MGHRA and CDR2 is YSYEKL in the germline V gene. Deletions cut 5 bases from V and 8 bases from J, with 15 bases between. The CDR3 reads CASSSGDQRGYTF. The CDR3 region has the DNA TGCGCCAGCAGCAGCGGGGACCAGAGGGGCTACACCTTC.

V usage is TRBV11-2 and J usage is TRBJ1-5; tentatively, D is TRBD1 (5 bases). The V end lost 1 base, the J end lost 9 bases, and 13 bases lay between the germline ends. Germline CDR1 is SGHAT and CDR2 is FQNNGV. The CDR3 has 14 residues. CDR3 region: CASSLGGGTRPQHF. CDR3 bases: TGTGCCAGCAGCTTAGGGGGGGGGACCCGGCCCCAGCATTTT.

The CDR3 region is CASSVGYAAGRAADTQYF. CDR3 coding DNA: TGTGCCAGCAGCGTAGGGTATGCCGCCGGGAGGGCGGCAGATACGCAGTATTTT. J is TRBJ2-3 and V is TRBV9, with 8 bases aligning to TRBD2. The CDR3 is 18 residues long. V shed 0 bases, J shed 4 bases, and the junction held 13 bases outside the gene matches. Germline assignment: CDR1 SGDLS and CDR2 YYNGEE.

The rearrangement joins TRBV6-5 to TRBJ1-1; 9 positions match TRBD1. V lost 6 bases and J lost 5; bases outside the gene matches: 1. CDR3 length: 12 residues. CDR1 MNHEY and CDR2 SVGAGI come from the germline V gene. The CDR3 DNA reads as TGTGCCAGCAGGGGGACAGGGACTGAAGCTTTCTTT. This sequence encodes CASRGTGTEAFF.

This clone was recorded only once. The genes are TRBV9 and TRBJ1-1; 9 bases are a match to TRBD1. Germline V gives CDR1 SGDLS, CDR2 YYNGEE. The V and J ends lost 3 bases and 5 bases, in that order; junction bases with no gene match: 8. The CDR3 is 15 amino acids. The CDR3 protein is CASSAAGTGRTEAFF. The CDR3 DNA follows: TGTGCCAGCAGCGCTGCCGGGACAGGGAGGACTGAAGCTTTCTTT.

The chain has TRBV7-8 and TRBJ1-2, with 8 bases that match TRBD1. The CDR3 is 17 amino acids. After removal of 5 bases from V and 4 bases from J, the junction contained 15 bases not matched to a gene. Germline values: CDR1 SGHVS, CDR2 FQNEAQ. CDR3 region: CASSPTRDRNRFYGYTF. The CDR3 bases are TGTGCCAGCAGCCCCACGAGGGACAGGAACAGATTCTATGGCTACACCTTC.

This rearrangement joins TRBV2 to TRBJ2-1; 8 bases map to TRBD2. Germline-derived CDR1 and CDR2 are SNHLY and FYNNEI. J lost 9 bases, V lost 4 bases, and 11 bases had no gene match. There are 15 residues in the CDR3. CDR3 sequence: CASSAGTRGVGEQFF. CDR3 nucleotide sequence: TGTGCCAGCAGTGCTGGGACTAGAGGGGTCGGTGAGCAGTTCTTC. Combining the CDR3 with reference TRBV2 and TRBJ2-1 gives the whole variable domain EPEVTQTPSHQVTQMGQEVILRCVPISNHLYFYWYRQILGQKVEFLVSFYNNEISEKSEIFDDQFSVERPDGSNFTLKIRSTKLEDSAMYFCASSAGTRGVGEQFFGPGTRLTVL.

This sequence joins TRBV29-1 and TRBJ2-1; D not certain. The CDR3 is 12 amino acids. CDR1 and CDR2 from the germline V gene are SQVTM and ANQGSEA. V lost 1 base to trimming and J lost 10 bases, with 11 bases between them. In nucleotides, the CDR3 is TGCAGCGTTGAAGTGACGACTGTGGAGCAGTTCTTC. It codes for CSVEVTTVEQFF.

The rearrangement joins TRBV5-6 to TRBJ1-6; 8 bases match TRBD1. The CDR3 runs 15 residues. Unmatched junction bases numbered 10, after V lost 4 bases and J lost 10 bases. Germline V gene data show CDR1 as SGHDT and CDR2 as YYEEEE. CDR3 loop: CASSKRTGNRSPLHF. In DNA form, the CDR3 reads TGTGCCAGCAGCAAGCGGACAGGGAACCGCTCACCCCTCCACTTT.

This chain joins TRBV5-1 and TRBJ1-1, with 9 bases matching TRBD1. CDR1 is SGHRS and CDR2 is YFSETQ in the germline V gene. V dropped 2 bases and J dropped 9; count of bases not matched to a gene: 14. The CDR3 runs 16 residues. CDR3 nucleotide sequence: TGCGCCAGCAGCTTAGGGACAGGGCTGAGTGGGCGCAAAGCTTTCTTT. This translates into CASSLGTGLSGRKAFF. The whole variable domain, remainder taken from reference TRBV5-1 and TRBJ1-1, is KAGVTQTPRYLIKTRGQQVTLSCSPISGHRSVSWYQQTPGQGLQFLFEYFSETQRNKGNFPGRFSGRQFSNSRSEMNVSTLELGDSALYLCASSLGTGLSGRKAFFGQGTRLTVV.

V and J are TRBV7-9 and TRBJ1-4; D might be TRBD1 (6 bases). V dropped 1 base and J dropped 4 bases, with 10 bases sitting between them. This CDR3 comprises 15 residues. Germline lookup yields CDR1 SEHNR and CDR2 FQNEAQ (reference sequence). The CDR3, as DNA: TGTGCCAGCAGCTTAGGGACAGTCTTTAATGAAAAACTGTTTTTT. It codes for CASSLGTVFNEKLFF.

This chain links TRBV6-5 with TRBJ2-1; D may be TRBD2 (6 bases). Germline values: CDR1 MNHEY, CDR2 SVGAGI. The CDR3 loop spans 14 amino acids. The V and J ends lost 6 bases and 6 bases respectively, with 15 bases between them. CDR3 in DNA: TGTGCCAGCAGACCCGGGACTGGCGGCAATGAGCAGTTCTTC. Encoded protein: CASRPGTGGNEQFF.

The V gene is TRBV9, the J gene TRBJ1-3; no firm D call. Trimming removed 1 base from V and 2 bases from J, with 13 bases in between. The length of the CDR3 is 16 residues. Germline V gene data show CDR1 as SGDLS and CDR2 as YYNGEE. CDR3 region: CASSVSGDNTGNTIYF. CDR3 DNA sequence: TGTGCCAGCAGCGTATCCGGGGATAACACTGGAAACACCATATATTTT.